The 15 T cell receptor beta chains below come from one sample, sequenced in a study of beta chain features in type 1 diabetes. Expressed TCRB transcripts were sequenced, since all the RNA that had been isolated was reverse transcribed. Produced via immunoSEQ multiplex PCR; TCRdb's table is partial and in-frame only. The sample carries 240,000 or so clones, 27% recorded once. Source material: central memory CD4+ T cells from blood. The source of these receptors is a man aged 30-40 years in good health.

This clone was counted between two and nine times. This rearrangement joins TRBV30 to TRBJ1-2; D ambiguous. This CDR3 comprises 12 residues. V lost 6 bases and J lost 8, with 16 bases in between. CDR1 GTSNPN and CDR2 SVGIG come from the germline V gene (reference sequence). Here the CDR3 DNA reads TGTGCCTGCAAATACGGTGCAGAGGGCTACACCTTC. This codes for CACKYGAEGYTF. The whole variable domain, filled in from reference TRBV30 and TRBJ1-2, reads SQTIHQWPATLVQPVGSPLSLECTVEGTSNPNLYWYRQAAGRGLQLLFYSVGIGQISSEVPQNLSASRPQDRQFILSSKKLLLSDSGFYLCACKYGAEGYTFGSGTRLTVV.

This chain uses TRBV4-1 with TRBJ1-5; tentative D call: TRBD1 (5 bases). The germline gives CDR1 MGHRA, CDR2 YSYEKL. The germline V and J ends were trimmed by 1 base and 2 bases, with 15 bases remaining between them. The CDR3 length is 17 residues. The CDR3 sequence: CASSQVNSRAGNQPQHF. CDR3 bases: TGCGCCAGCAGCCAAGTAAATTCCAGGGCAGGCAATCAGCCCCAGCATTTT.

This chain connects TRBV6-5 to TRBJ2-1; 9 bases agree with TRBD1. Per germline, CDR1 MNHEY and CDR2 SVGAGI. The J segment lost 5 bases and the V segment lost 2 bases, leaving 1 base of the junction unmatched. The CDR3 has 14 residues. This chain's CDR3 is CASSYGQGHNEQFF. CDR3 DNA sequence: TGTGCCAGCAGTTACGGACAGGGGCACAATGAGCAGTTCTTC.

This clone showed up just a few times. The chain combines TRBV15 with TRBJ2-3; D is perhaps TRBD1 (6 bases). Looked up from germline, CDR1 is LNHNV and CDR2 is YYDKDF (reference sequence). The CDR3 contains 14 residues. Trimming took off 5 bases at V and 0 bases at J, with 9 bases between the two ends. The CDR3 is CATSGGQSTDTQYF. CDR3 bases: TGTGCCACCAGCGGCGGACAGAGCACAGATACGCAGTATTTT. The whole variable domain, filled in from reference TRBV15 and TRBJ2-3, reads DAMVIQNPRYQVTQFGKPVTLSCSQTLNHNVMYWYQQKSSQAPKLLFHYYDKDFNNEADTPDNFQSRRPNTSFCFLDIRSPGLGDTAMYLCATSGGQSTDTQYFGPGTRLTVL.

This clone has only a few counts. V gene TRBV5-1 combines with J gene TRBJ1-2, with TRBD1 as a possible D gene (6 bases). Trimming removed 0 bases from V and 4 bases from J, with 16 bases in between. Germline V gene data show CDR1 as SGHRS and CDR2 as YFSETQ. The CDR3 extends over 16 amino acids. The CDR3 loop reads CASSLGQVGSGYGYTF. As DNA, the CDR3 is TGCGCCAGCAGCTTGGGACAGGTCGGGTCTGGCTATGGCTACACCTTC.

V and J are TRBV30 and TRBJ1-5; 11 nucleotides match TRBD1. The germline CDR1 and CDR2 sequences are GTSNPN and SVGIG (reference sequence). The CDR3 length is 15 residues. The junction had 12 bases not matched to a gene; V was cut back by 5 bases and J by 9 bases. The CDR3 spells CAWGRTGGKGSPQHF. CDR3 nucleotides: TGTGCCTGGGGACGGACAGGGGGCAAAGGCTCGCCCCAGCATTTT.

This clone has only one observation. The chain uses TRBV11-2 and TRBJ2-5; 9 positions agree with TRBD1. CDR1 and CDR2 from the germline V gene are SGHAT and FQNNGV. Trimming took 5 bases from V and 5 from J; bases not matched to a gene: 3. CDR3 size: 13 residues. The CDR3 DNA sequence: TGTGCCAGCAGCCGGGACAGGGATGAGACCCAGTACTTC. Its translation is CASSRDRDETQYF.

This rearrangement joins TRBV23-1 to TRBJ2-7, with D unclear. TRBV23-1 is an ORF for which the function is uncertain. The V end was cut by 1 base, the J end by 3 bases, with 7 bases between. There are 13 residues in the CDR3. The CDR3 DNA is TGCGCCAGCAGTCAATTATCCGGCTACGAGCAGTACTTC. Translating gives CASSQLSGYEQYF.

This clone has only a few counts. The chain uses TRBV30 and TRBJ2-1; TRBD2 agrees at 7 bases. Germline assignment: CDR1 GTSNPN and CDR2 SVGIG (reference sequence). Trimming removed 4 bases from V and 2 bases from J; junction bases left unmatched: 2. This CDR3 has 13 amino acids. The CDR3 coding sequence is TGTGCCTGGAAGGCGGGGGCCTACAATGAGCAGTTCTTC. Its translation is CAWKAGAYNEQFF.

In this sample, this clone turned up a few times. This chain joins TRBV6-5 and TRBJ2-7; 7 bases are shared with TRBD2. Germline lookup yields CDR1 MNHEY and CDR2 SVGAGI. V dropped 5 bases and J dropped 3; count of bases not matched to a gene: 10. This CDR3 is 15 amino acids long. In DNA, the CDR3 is TGTGCCAGCAGTCCTCTAGCGGCGGGGGACTACGAGCAGTACTTC. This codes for CASSPLAAGDYEQYF.

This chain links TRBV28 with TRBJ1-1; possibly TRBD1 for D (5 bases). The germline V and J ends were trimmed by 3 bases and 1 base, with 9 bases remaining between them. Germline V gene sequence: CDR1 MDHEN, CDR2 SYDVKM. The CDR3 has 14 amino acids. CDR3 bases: TGTGCCAGCAGTTTGACAGTAAGGAACACTGAAGCTTTCTTT. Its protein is CASSLTVRNTEAFF.

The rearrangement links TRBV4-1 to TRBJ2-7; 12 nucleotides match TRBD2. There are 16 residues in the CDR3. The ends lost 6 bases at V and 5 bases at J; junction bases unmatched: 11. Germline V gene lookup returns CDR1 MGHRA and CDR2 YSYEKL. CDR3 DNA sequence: TGCGCCAGCAGTGGACTAGCGGGGCCTTCCCCCAACGAGCAGTACTTC. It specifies CASSGLAGPSPNEQYF.

Here the CDR3 reads CAISELEEQPQHF. CDR3 nucleotide sequence: TGTGCCATCAGTGAGCTCGAAGAACAGCCCCAGCATTTT. The V and J genes are TRBV10-3 and TRBJ1-5, with D unresolved. Per the germline V gene, CDR1 is ENHRY and CDR2 is SYGVKD. Trimming cost V 2 bases and J 7 bases, with 9 bases left between them. CDR3 length: 13 residues.

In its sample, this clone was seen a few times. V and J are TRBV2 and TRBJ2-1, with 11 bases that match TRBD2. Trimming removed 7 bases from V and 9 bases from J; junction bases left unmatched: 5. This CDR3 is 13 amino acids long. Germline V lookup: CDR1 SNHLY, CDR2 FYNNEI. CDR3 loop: CASNPGLAAEQFF. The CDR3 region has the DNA TGTGCCAGCAACCCGGGACTAGCGGCTGAGCAGTTCTTC.

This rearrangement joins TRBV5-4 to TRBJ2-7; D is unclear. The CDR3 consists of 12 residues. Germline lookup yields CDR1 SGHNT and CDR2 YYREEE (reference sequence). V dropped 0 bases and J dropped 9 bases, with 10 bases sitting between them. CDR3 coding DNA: TGTGCCAGCAGCTTGGCCGCAGAAAGGCAGTACTTC. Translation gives CASSLAAERQYF.